This passage covers 20 T cell receptor beta chains from one sample sequenced in a study of OX40 agonist ivuxolimab in advanced cancers. The method was the immunoSEQ multiplex PCR assay. What TCRdb holds here is the immuneACCESS table cut down to in-frame rearrangements. Part of the clones is not present; checked against another copy, under half of the missing clones reflect an unresolved V gene, and the others are unexplained. The sample profile shows some 14,000 clones; over 75% of them were found once. 15% to 20% of the sample belongs to the ten largest clones. The starting material was CD4+ or CD8+ T cells sorted from blood, obtained in a trial of the OX40 agonist ivuxolimab. The receptor set was obtained from an adult with an advanced solid tumor such as melanoma, head and neck, liver or kidney cancer.

The J gene is TRBJ2-1, the V gene TRBV19; the match to TRBD2 covers 7 bases. Per germline, CDR1 LNHDA and CDR2 SQIVND (reference sequence). J was trimmed by 3 bases and V by 3 bases; bases with no gene match: 2. The CDR3 extends over 14 amino acids. The CDR3 is CASSMAGDYNEQFF. The DNA of the CDR3 is TGTGCCAGTAGTATGGCGGGAGACTACAATGAGCAGTTCTTC.

The rearrangement links TRBV30 to TRBJ2-1, with 7 bases aligning to TRBD1. Germline-derived CDR1 and CDR2 are GTSNPN and SVGIG (reference sequence). The V gene end was trimmed by 0 bases and the J gene end by 7 bases; junction bases not matched to a gene: 9. CDR3 length: 15 residues. CDR3 amino acids: CAWSVQGRGWNEQFF. CDR3 bases: TGTGCCTGGAGTGTACAAGGCAGGGGGTGGAATGAGCAGTTCTTC.

The gene calls are TRBV4-1 and TRBJ1-2; no clear D gene. In germline, CDR1 is MGHRA, CDR2 YSYEKL. CDR3 length: 14 amino acids. Trimming removed 0 bases at V and 6 bases at J, with 11 bases between. The CDR3 protein is CASSQDEQGDGYTF. DNA for the CDR3: TGCGCCAGCAGCCAAGATGAGCAAGGCGATGGCTACACCTTC.

Comments on this clone: It differs at one base from a far larger clone, so likely a read error. The chain employs TRBV5-2 and TRBJ2-5; the DNA was not used to check the table's D call, TRBD2. TRBV5-2 is listed as a pseudogene. The CDR3 spans 18 residues. CDR3 amino acids: CASSQEAPTGGGLETQYF. DNA for the CDR3: TGTGCCAGCAGCCAAGAGGCCCCAACGGGAGGAGGCCTAGAGACCCAGTACTTC.

Notes on this clone: Germline and junction disagree at one end, which may indicate a read error. The chain couples TRBV11-1 to TRBJ2-7, with 10 bases fitting TRBD2. The CDR3 consists of 12 residues. Germline V lookup: CDR1 SGHAT, CDR2 FQDESV (reference sequence). The CDR3 region has the DNA TGTGCCAGCAGCTTAGATTTAGCGGGAGGTACCTTC. Its protein product is CASSLDLAGGTF.

The chain is built from TRBV2 and TRBJ2-1; D might be TRBD2 (5 bases). V was trimmed by 2 bases and J by 8 bases, leaving 13 bases between them. Germline loops: CDR1 SNHLY, CDR2 FYNNEI. The CDR3 is 14 residues long. CDR3 amino acids: CASSELGSFDEQFF. The CDR3 nucleotides read TGTGCCAGCAGTGAATTGGGGAGCTTCGATGAGCAGTTCTTC.

This clone occurred a few times. V is TRBV7-9 and J is TRBJ2-7, with D maybe TRBD2 (6 bases). The CDR3 is made up of 14 amino acids. The germline V and J ends were trimmed by 5 bases and 6 bases, with 17 bases remaining between them. Germline CDR1 is SEHNR and CDR2 is FQNEAQ (reference sequence). CDR3: CASSNSGTPGEQYF. The CDR3 nucleotides are TGTGCCAGCAGCAACTCCGGGACTCCGGGCGAGCAGTACTTC.

The gene calls are TRBV7-3 and TRBJ2-7; D possibly corresponds to TRBD2 (6 bases). CDR3 size: 14 residues. Germline CDR1 and CDR2: SGHTA and FQGTGA. Trimming shortened V by 2 bases and J by 3 bases, and 11 bases separated the two germline ends. In DNA form, the CDR3 reads TGTGCCAGCAGCTTAGCGGGACCCGGCTACGAGCAGTACTTC. Translated, it gives CASSLAGPGYEQYF.

The J gene is TRBJ2-1, the V gene TRBV19, with D possibly matching TRBD1 (5 bases). From germline, CDR1 is LNHDA and CDR2 SQIVND (reference sequence). The CDR3 length is 14 residues. Trimming took off 6 bases at V and 4 bases at J, with 13 bases between the two ends. DNA for the CDR3: TGTGCCAGTAGCCCATCACAGGTATACAATGAGCAGTTCTTC. Translated, it gives CASSPSQVYNEQFF.

J is TRBJ2-1 and V is TRBV2; D gene ambiguous. The CDR3 sequence is 12 residues long. V gave up 3 bases and J gave up 6 bases, with 6 bases separating them. CDR1 is SNHLY, CDR2 FYNNEI, per germline. The DNA for the CDR3 is TGTGCCAGCAGTGAGGGAATCAATGAGCAGTTCTTC. Translation gives CASSEGINEQFF.

The chain has TRBV14 and TRBJ2-7; D is perhaps TRBD1 or TRBD2 (7 bases each). Trimming pared 2 bases from V and 2 bases from J, leaving 13 bases between. CDR3 length: 15 residues. Germline V gives CDR1 SGHDN, CDR2 FVKESK. DNA for the CDR3: TGTGCCAGCAGCCAAAGAGGGAGGGGGCCCTACGAGCAGTACTTC. Translating gives CASSQRGRGPYEQYF.

This chain uses TRBV4-3 with TRBJ2-7; 10 nucleotides match TRBD2. CDR1 is LGHNA and CDR2 is YSLEER in the germline V gene. The ends lost 2 bases at V and 7 bases at J; junction bases unmatched: 8. CDR3 length: 15 residues. The CDR3 is CASSQTASGRGEQYF. The CDR3 nucleotides read TGCGCCAGCAGCCAAACCGCTAGCGGGAGAGGGGAGCAGTACTTC.

The chain is built from TRBV7-3 and TRBJ2-7; D possibly corresponds to TRBD1 (5 bases). The CDR3 has 13 residues. V dropped 1 base and J dropped 4 bases, with 8 bases sitting between them. Germline lookup yields CDR1 SGHTA and CDR2 FQGTGA. CDR3 protein: CASSLNQGYEQYF. CDR3 bases: TGTGCCAGCAGCTTAAATCAGGGTTACGAGCAGTACTTC.

This clone was seen once. The V call is TRBV11-2, the J call TRBJ2-1; TRBD1 agrees at 7 bases. Germline V CDR1 and CDR2: SGHAT, FQNNGV. Trimming removed 5 bases from V and 7 bases from J; junction bases left unmatched: 11. This CDR3 has 15 residues. The DNA of the CDR3 is TGTGCCAGCAGCGAGGGGACAGCCGTTTTAAATGAGCAGTTCTTC. Its protein product is CASSEGTAVLNEQFF.

This rearrangement joins TRBV13 to TRBJ2-7; 10 bases agree with TRBD2. From germline, CDR1 is PRHDT and CDR2 FYEKMQ (reference sequence). The CDR3 contains 16 residues. V lost 3 bases, J lost 4 bases, and 9 bases stayed unmatched. CDR3 nucleotides: TGTGCCAGCAGCTTCCTCCCTAGCGGGAGAACGTACGAGCAGTACTTC. This codes for CASSFLPSGRTYEQYF.

The chain recombines TRBV5-4 with TRBJ2-7, with 7 bases identical to TRBD1. The V gene end was trimmed by 3 bases and the J gene end by 1 base; junction bases not matched to a gene: 4. The CDR3 covers 14 residues. CDR1 and CDR2 from the germline V gene are SGHNT and YYREEE (reference sequence). CDR3 sequence reads: CASSYRGRSYEQYF. In DNA form, the CDR3 reads TGTGCCAGCAGCTACAGGGGTAGGTCCTACGAGCAGTACTTC.

The rearrangement links TRBV4-3 to TRBJ2-3, with 10 bases identical to TRBD2. After removal of 1 base from V and 1 base from J, the junction contained 8 bases not matched to a gene. The CDR3 has 18 residues. Germline values: CDR1 LGHNA, CDR2 YSLEER. Written as DNA, the CDR3 is TGCGCCAGCAGCCAAGGTGCCACCGGGACTAGCGGCACAGATACGCAGTATTTT. Protein: CASSQGATGTSGTDTQYF.

The J gene is TRBJ2-7, the V gene TRBV27, with 8 positions matching TRBD2. The CDR3 contains 15 residues. Germline V gives CDR1 MNHEY, CDR2 SMNVEV (reference sequence). V lost 2 bases and J lost 3; bases outside the gene matches: 6. CDR3 region: CASSLAGGLNYEQYF. DNA for the CDR3: TGTGCCAGCAGTTTAGCGGGAGGCCTAAACTACGAGCAGTACTTC.

The chain combines TRBV9 with TRBJ2-6, with D possibly TRBD2 on 6 matching bases. Trimming took 0 bases from V and 5 from J, leaving 12 bases between them. Germline V gene sequence: CDR1 SGDLS, CDR2 YYNGEE. This CDR3 region has 16 residues. The CDR3 loop reads CASSVGGGSRANVLTF. CDR3 bases: TGTGCCAGCAGCGTAGGTGGGGGGAGTAGGGCCAACGTCCTGACTTTC.

The V and J genes are TRBV7-9 and TRBJ2-2; perhaps TRBD2 as D (6 bases). With 5 bases removed from V and 7 bases from J, the gap between germline ends came to 14 bases. This CDR3 has 14 residues. Germline loops: CDR1 SEHNR, CDR2 FQNEAQ (reference sequence). CDR3 DNA sequence: TGTGCCAGCAGCCAACGGACTACCATCGGGGAGCTGTTTTTT. Its protein is CASSQRTTIGELFF.